This entry lists 14 T cell receptor beta chains sequenced from one sample in a study of PD-L1 blockade in urothelial cancer. This sample's time point: pretreatment peripheral blood. Only in-frame clones appear in the TCRdb table, and some are missing; sequencing was by immunoSEQ multiplex PCR. In the table there are about 50,000 clones, about 86% of which are singletons. Sequences were derived from PBMCs, sampled around atezolizumab (anti-PD-L1) treatment. These receptors originate from a man aged 55-75 years with urothelial cancer.

This chain links TRBV9 with TRBJ2-3; 9 nucleotides match TRBD1. Losses at the gene ends were 4 bases for V and 5 bases for J; bases not matched to a gene: 5. This CDR3 is built from 14 residues. The germline CDR1 and CDR2 sequences are SGDLS and YYNGEE. This CDR3 is CASSLQGAGDTQYF. DNA of the CDR3: TGTGCCAGCAGCCTACAGGGGGCCGGAGATACGCAGTATTTT.

The V gene is TRBV5-6, the J gene TRBJ1-2; a possible D gene is TRBD1 (6 bases). CDR1 SGHDT and CDR2 YYEEEE come from the germline V gene. The CDR3 sequence is 14 residues long. V was pared by 4 bases and J by 8 bases, with 18 bases between. The CDR3: CASSRLQGFLGYTF. For the CDR3, the DNA is TGTGCCAGCAGCCGGCTACAGGGTTTCCTCGGCTACACCTTC.

J is TRBJ2-5 and V is TRBV5-4, with D possibly being TRBD1 (5 bases). The CDR3 sequence is 13 residues long. V shed 2 bases and J shed 4 bases, with 9 bases lying between them. In germline, CDR1 is SGHNT, CDR2 YYREEE (reference sequence). The CDR3 DNA follows: TGTGCCAGCAGCTTACGTCAGGGAGAGACCCAGTACTTC. Residues: CASSLRQGETQYF.

The CDR3 spells CASGTSGSTDTQYF. The CDR3 DNA follows: TGCGCCAGCGGAACTAGCGGGAGCACAGATACGCAGTATTTT. This chain uses TRBV5-1 with TRBJ2-3, with 9 bases aligning to TRBD2. The germline gives CDR1 SGHRS, CDR2 YFSETQ. This CDR3 contains 14 residues. Losses at the gene ends were 7 bases for V and 0 bases for J; bases not matched to a gene: 3. Supplemented by reference TRBV5-1 and TRBJ2-3, the full variable domain reads KAGVTQTPRYLIKTRGQQVTLSCSPISGHRSVSWYQQTPGQGLQFLFEYFSETQRNKGNFPGRFSGRQFSNSRSEMNVSTLELGDSALYLCASGTSGSTDTQYFGPGTRLTVL.

V and J are TRBV7-9 and TRBJ2-7; D may be TRBD1 (5 bases). Germline assignment: CDR1 SEHNR and CDR2 FQNEAQ (reference sequence). This CDR3 spans 18 amino acids. V dropped 5 bases and J dropped 5 bases, with 28 bases sitting between them. The CDR3: CASSPNPGGRAGWHEQYF. The CDR3 DNA reads TGTGCCAGCAGCCCCAACCCGGGCGGCAGAGCAGGGTGGCACGAGCAGTACTTC.

This rearrangement joins TRBV20-1 to TRBJ1-1, with D perhaps TRBD1 (5 bases). Germline assignment: CDR1 DFQATT and CDR2 SNEGSKA (reference sequence). This CDR3 has 11 residues. Trimming pared 5 bases from V and 6 bases from J, leaving 10 bases between. DNA for the CDR3: TGCAGTGCTTTAGGGGTGCCTGAAGCTTTCTTT. Encoded protein: CSALGVPEAFF.

CDR3 protein: CASSLTGENIQYF. The DNA of the CDR3 is TGCGCCAGCAGCTTGACAGGAGAAAACATTCAGTACTTC. The chain recombines TRBV5-1 with TRBJ2-4; a possible D gene is TRBD1 (5 bases). Germline V gene lookup returns CDR1 SGHRS and CDR2 YFSETQ. Trimming removed 1 base from V and 5 bases from J, with 7 bases in between. This CDR3 contains 13 residues.

The chain uses TRBV5-1 and TRBJ1-1, with 8 positions matching TRBD1. V lost 0 bases to trimming and J lost 7 bases; unmatched junction nucleotides: 2. Per germline, CDR1 SGHRS and CDR2 YFSETQ. The CDR3 has 13 amino acids. CDR3 bases: TGCGCCAGCAGCTTGGCCAGGGGGCTTGAAGCTTTCTTT. Translation: CASSLARGLEAFF.

J is TRBJ1-3 and V is TRBV30; TRBD1 matches at 12 bases. J was trimmed by 8 bases and V by 1 base; bases with no gene match: 6. The germline V gene encodes CDR1 GTSNPN and CDR2 SVGIG (reference sequence). There are 15 residues in the CDR3. The CDR3 sequence: CAWSGLGQGADTIYF. The CDR3 DNA is TGTGCCTGGAGTGGTCTGGGACAGGGGGCTGACACCATATATTTT.

The chain combines TRBV2 with TRBJ1-4; weak D call: TRBD1 (5 bases). Trimming cost V 6 bases and J 8 bases, with 16 bases left between them. The CDR3 has 14 amino acids. Germline CDR1 SNHLY, CDR2 FYNNEI. This chain's CDR3 is CASRTDGASEKLFF. CDR3 bases: TGTGCCAGCAGGACAGACGGAGCTTCGGAAAAACTGTTTTTT.

The V gene is TRBV5-6, the J gene TRBJ2-6; TRBD1 might be the D (5 bases). Trimming cost V 5 bases and J 0 bases, with 12 bases left between them. Germline assignment: CDR1 SGHDT and CDR2 YYEEEE. The CDR3 is 16 amino acids. CDR3 protein: CASSQRTPSGANVLTF. CDR3 nucleotide sequence: TGTGCCAGCAGTCAACGGACACCCTCTGGGGCCAACGTCCTGACTTTC.

The V call is TRBV6-5, the J call TRBJ2-5; tentative D call: TRBD1 (6 bases). V lost 8 bases to trimming and J lost 4 bases, with 11 bases between them. The CDR3 length is 12 residues. In germline, CDR1 is MNHEY, CDR2 SVGAGI. The chain's CDR3 is CASRQGIETQYF. CDR3 bases: TGTGCCAGCCGTCAGGGGATAGAGACCCAGTACTTC.

The J gene is TRBJ1-6, the V gene TRBV30; D possibly corresponds to TRBD1 (5 bases). V dropped 0 bases and J dropped 9 bases, with 9 bases sitting between them. The germline CDR1 and CDR2 sequences are GTSNPN and SVGIG (reference sequence). The CDR3 totals 13 residues. CDR3 residues: CAWSVGGVSPLHF. CDR3 nucleotides: TGTGCCTGGAGTGTCGGGGGTGTTTCACCCCTCCACTTT.

J is TRBJ2-5 and V is TRBV6-5, with TRBD2 matching over 9 bases. The length of the CDR3 is 15 residues. V lost 3 bases to trimming and J lost 4 bases; unmatched junction nucleotides: 6. Germline CDR1 MNHEY, CDR2 SVGAGI. CDR3 nucleotide sequence: TGTGCCAGCAGTTATTGGGGACTAGCACCAGAGACCCAGTACTTC. It yields the protein CASSYWGLAPETQYF.